Listed below are T cell receptor beta chains from one sample, sequenced in a study of siplizumab effects on memory and regulatory T cells. The table came from immunoSEQ multiplex PCR; TCRdb's copy has only in-frame clones and leaves some out. The top ten hold more than 0.075% of the sample, which has 50,000 to 70,000 clones, roughly 96% seen once. The sequenced sample was naive CD8+ T cells sorted from blood. All receptors come from a human donor in good health. CDR3s include the opening cysteine and the closing phenylalanine or tryptophan. The D gene is left open where the match is weak. Clone size is shown for a subset of rows, as once, few, many or a class of expanded clone.

size,V,length,D,J,DNA,CDR3
.,TRBV7-9,16,.,TRBJ1-1,TGTGCCAGCAGCCCAAGATTAACAGCTGAGGGGTTTGAAGCTTTCTTT,CASSPRLTAEGFEAFF
.,TRBV14,12,.,TRBJ2-5,TGTGCCAACGATTGGGGGCGGGAGACCCAGTACTTC,CANDWGRETQYF
.,TRBV30,12,.,TRBJ2-7,TGTGCCTGGGGCGACTCCTCCTACGAGCAGTACTTC,CAWGDSSYEQYF
.,TRBV7-9,12,.,TRBJ1-5,TGTGCCAGCAGCTTACCAGGGCAGCCCCAGCATTTT,CASSLPGQPQHF
.,TRBV4-3,14,.,TRBJ2-2,TGCGCCAGCAGCCAAGGGCAGGGCACCGGGGAGCTGTTTTTT,CASSQGQGTGELFF
.,TRBV19,14,.,TRBJ1-2,TGTGCCAGTACCCAAGAGGCTTCGGACTATGGCTACACCTTC,CASTQEASDYGYTF
.,TRBV7-6,12,.,TRBJ1-3,TGTGCCAGCAGCCAGGTCGTTCACACCATATATTTT,CASSQVVHTIYF
.,TRBV7-9,16,TRBD1,TRBJ2-3,TGTGCCAGCAGGCAACTAGGCTCAGGGGGCGGCGATACGCAGTATTTT,CASRQLGSGGGDTQYF
.,TRBV30,14,.,TRBJ1-6,TGTGCCTGGAGTAGGCAGGCTGATAATTCACCCCTCCACTTT,CAWSRQADNSPLHF
.,TRBV5-4,13,TRBD1,TRBJ2-7,TGTGCCAGCAGCTCCACAGGGGGCGGGGAGCAGTACTTC,CASSSTGGGEQYF
.,TRBV28,15,.,TRBJ2-1,TGTGCCAGCAGTTTTAGAGGAAGCTCCTACAATGAGCAGTTCTTC,CASSFRGSSYNEQFF
.,TRBV6-5,16,.,TRBJ2-7,TGTGCCAGCAGTTACTACCGCCCGCCGCCGGCCTACGAGCAGTACTTC,CASSYYRPPPAYEQYF
.,TRBV7-7,14,.,TRBJ1-4,TGTGCCAGCAGCTTAGCAGGGGGGAATGAAAAACTGTTTTTT,CASSLAGGNEKLFF
.,TRBV11-2,15,.,TRBJ1-1,TGTGCCAGCAGCTTAGCAGGGGAAGGTAGCACTGAAGCTTTCTTT,CASSLAGEGSTEAFF
once,TRBV21-1,10,.,TRBJ1-2,TGTACGGCCGGGACAGGGTTTTACACCTTC,CTAGTGFYTF
.,TRBV7-3,13,.,TRBJ2-7,TGTGCCAGCAGCTTCCAGGGACCCTACGAGCAGTACTTC,CASSFQGPYEQYF
.,TRBV13,13,.,TRBJ1-3,TGTGCCAGCAGCCGCGGACGAGGAAACACCATATATTTT,CASSRGRGNTIYF
.,TRBV4-1,14,.,TRBJ1-5,TGCGCCAGCAGCCAACTCCCGAGCAATCAGCCCCAGCATTTT,CASSQLPSNQPQHF
.,TRBV28,16,TRBD1,TRBJ2-7,TGTGCCAGCAGATCATACCTCCGGGACAGCTACTACGAGCAGTACTTC,CASRSYLRDSYYEQYF
.,TRBV19,14,.,TRBJ1-1,TGTGCCAGTAGTATAGAGGCCAGGGACACTGAAGCTTTCTTT,CASSIEARDTEAFF
.,TRBV19,11,.,TRBJ1-4,TGTGCCAGTACCGTCGGGGAAAAACTGTTTTTT,CASTVGEKLFF
.,TRBV11-2,17,TRBD1,TRBJ1-2,TGTGCCAGCAGCGCGCCCCGGGACAGAGATCTAAACTATGGCTACACCTTC,CASSAPRDRDLNYGYTF
.,TRBV9,16,.,TRBJ2-1,TGTGCCAGCAGCGCGAAGGCCGGGACAACCTACAATGAGCAGTTCTTC,CASSAKAGTTYNEQFF
.,TRBV5-1,14,.,TRBJ1-3,TGCGCCAGCACCCCCGAGGGGTTTGGAAACACCATATATTTT,CASTPEGFGNTIYF
.,TRBV19,13,.,TRBJ2-3,TGTGCCAGTGGGGATTATTCAACAGATACGCAGTATTTT,CASGDYSTDTQYF
.,TRBV27,17,.,TRBJ1-5,TGTGCCAGCGCCCCTGCCGGCTCTTACATTAGCAATCAGCCCCAGCATTTT,CASAPAGSYISNQPQHF
.,TRBV7-3,14,.,TRBJ1-1,TGTGCCAGCAGCTTAGGAGGGCTGAACACTGAAGCTTTCTTT,CASSLGGLNTEAFF
.,TRBV4-3,15,.,TRBJ2-3,TGCGCCAGCAGCCAAGATTCCCCAAGCACAGATACGCAGTATTTT,CASSQDSPSTDTQYF
.,TRBV15,16,.,TRBJ2-2,TGTGCCACCAGCAAGGGGATCGAGATGAACACCGGGGAGCTGTTTTTT,CATSKGIEMNTGELFF
.,TRBV19,13,.,TRBJ1-2,TGTGCCAGTAGTTTCGGATTGAACTATGGCTACACCTTC,CASSFGLNYGYTF
.,TRBV5-1,14,.,TRBJ2-1,TGCGCCAGCAGCTTGATGGGGGGCTTCGGTGAGCAGTTCTTC,CASSLMGGFGEQFF
.,TRBV11-2,15,TRBD2,TRBJ2-1,TGTGCCAGCAGCTTAGCCGGGGGGGTCTACAATGAGCAGTTCTTC,CASSLAGGVYNEQFF
.,TRBV7-9,15,.,TRBJ2-7,TGTGCCAGCAGCTTAGTAGGGGGGCACGGCTACGAGCAGTACTTC,CASSLVGGHGYEQYF
.,TRBV29-1,13,.,TRBJ2-5,TGCAGCGTTGTTCTTGGGGGGCAAGAGACCCAGTACTTC,CSVVLGGQETQYF
.,TRBV19,13,.,TRBJ1-1,TGTGCCAGTAGTATAGGGTCGGGAACTGAAGCTTTCTTT,CASSIGSGTEAFF